The rows below give T cell receptor beta chains drawn from one sample of a study of T cell repertoires in cytomegalovirus infection. TCRdb recomputed calls from the reads with MiXCR, one row per CDR3 protein. The sample includes hundreds of thousands of distinct CDR3 sequences, 15% to 20% of them seen just once. Specimen: PBMCs. These receptor sequences come from a human donor in good health (CMV status not recorded). Some clones in this sample may be carry-over from other donors' samples. CDR3s include the opening cysteine and the closing phenylalanine or tryptophan. D genes are given only for firm matches. Size tells how often a clone was seen (once, few, many) or the class of an expanded clone, and some rows leave it out.

J | size | D | V | DNA | CDR3
TRBJ2-5 | - | TRBD2 | TRBV20-1 | TGCAGTGCTAGAGACCGGACTAGCGGTGAAGAGACCCAGTACTTC | CSARDRTSGEETQYF
TRBJ1-2 | - | - | TRBV19 | TGTGCCAGTAGTTCCCGGCGGACAGACCCCCTATTTGGCTACACCTTC | CASSSRRTDPLFGYTF
TRBJ2-3 | - | TRBD2 | TRBV5-4 | TGTGCCAGCATCCAAGCGGGAGGAAGCGATACGCAGTATTTT | CASIQAGGSDTQYF
TRBJ1-2 | many | - | TRBV19 | TGTGCCAGTAGCCCTGACAGTTTATATGGCTACACCTTC | CASSPDSLYGYTF
TRBJ2-3 | - | - | TRBV6-6 | TGTGCCAGCAGTTACCCCCGAACTAGCAACACAGATACGCAGTATTTT | CASSYPRTSNTDTQYF
TRBJ2-1 | - | - | TRBV28 | TGTGCCAGCAGACTGACGACCACGCAGTTCTTC | CASRLTTTQFF
TRBJ2-7 | few | - | TRBV6-2/TRBV6-3 | TGTGCCAGCAGTTACAGGGCGGGCCTCCTCTCCTACGAGCAGTACTTC | CASSYRAGLLSYEQYF
TRBJ2-1 | - | TRBD2 | TRBV9 | TGTGCCAGCAGCGGGGATGGACTAGCGGGAGAGCAGTTCTTC | CASSGDGLAGEQFF
TRBJ2-5 | - | - | TRBV7-2 | TGTGCCAGCAGCTCGGAGTGGGCCGAGACCCAGTACTTC | CASSSEWAETQYF
TRBJ2-3 | many | - | TRBV7-2 | TGTGCCAGCAGCCCCGACGGGGGGCTGGGAGATACGCAGTATTTT | CASSPDGGLGDTQYF
TRBJ1-5 | few | - | TRBV7-9 | TGTGCCAGCAGCTCACACAGGAATGATCAGCCCCAGCATTTT | CASSSHRNDQPQHF
TRBJ2-7 | few | - | TRBV6-6 | TGTGCCAGCAGTGCTCTCCACGAGCAGTACTTC | CASSALHEQYF
TRBJ2-5 | - | - | TRBV5-4 | TGTGCCAGCAGCCCAGGGGTTGTGGAGACCCAGTACTTC | CASSPGVVETQYF
TRBJ2-1 | few | TRBD2 | TRBV10-3 | TGTGCCACCACGCGCGGGAGCGGTAATGAGCAGTTCTTC | CATTRGSGNEQFF
TRBJ2-1 | few | - | TRBV20-1 | TGCAGTGCTCCCCCTGCGGGGACCCCCGGGGAGCAGTTCTTC | CSAPPAGTPGEQFF
TRBJ1-1 | few | - | TRBV12-3/TRBV12-4 | TGTGCCAGCAGTTTGGCAGGGACTTTCTTT | CASSLAGTFF
TRBJ2-2 | - | - | TRBV7-6 | TGTGCCAGCAGCCAAGGAACGAACACCGGGGAGCTGTTTTTT | CASSQGTNTGELFF
TRBJ1-3 | once | - | TRBV7-9 | TGTGCCAGCAGCCATCCGGGGGGGACCGTTAAAAACACCATATATTTT | CASSHPGGTVKNTIYF
TRBJ2-1 | - | TRBD2 | TRBV19 | TGTGCCAGTAGTATAGATTGGACGGGAGGGCCCGTTGAGCAGTTCTTC | CASSIDWTGGPVEQFF
TRBJ1-4 | - | - | TRBV10-2 | TGCGCCATTACTACGACCAGGGCTTATCGAGAAAAACTGTTTTTT | CAITTTRAYREKLFF
TRBJ2-3 | many | TRBD2 | TRBV7-2 | TGTGCCAGCAGCCCTTTACTAGCGGGAGGGCTGATAGATACGCAGTATTTT | CASSPLLAGGLIDTQYF
TRBJ1-1 | - | TRBD1 | TRBV13 | TGTGCCAGCAGCTTAGCTCGGACAGGGAAGGGAACTGAAGCTTTCTTT | CASSLARTGKGTEAFF
TRBJ2-3 | many | - | TRBV7-8 | TGTGCCAGCAGCTTAGCTTCGGAGGGAACCGGAACGCAGTATTTT | CASSLASEGTGTQYF
TRBJ1-4 | - | - | TRBV29-1 | TGCAGCGTTGGTGGCCAGGACGAAAAACTGTTTTTT | CSVGGQDEKLFF
TRBJ1-4 | many | TRBD1 | TRBV7-2 | TGTGCCAGCAGTCCACGGACAGGGGAAAATGAAAAACTGTTTTTT | CASSPRTGENEKLFF
TRBJ2-7 | many | - | TRBV6-5 | TGTGCCAGCAGTTACGACAGGAACGAGCAGTACTTC | CASSYDRNEQYF
TRBJ1-5 | - | - | TRBV28 | TGTGCCAGCACGGGCTACAATCAGCCCCAGCATTTT | CASTGYNQPQHF
TRBJ1-2 | many | - | TRBV12-5 | TGTGCTAGTGGGCTGACCGGCTATGGCTACACCTTC | CASGLTGYGYTF
TRBJ2-7 | - | TRBD2 | TRBV20-1 | TGCAGTGCCCGCGGGTCCTCTAGCGGGGGCTACGAGCAGTACTTC | CSARGSSSGGYEQYF
TRBJ2-1 | few | TRBD2 | TRBV20-1 | TGCAGTGCTAGAGAACTAATGACTAGCGGGGGGCCCACTCTTTTTAAGCAGTTCTTC | CSARELMTSGGPTLFKQFF
TRBJ2-2 | - | TRBD1 | TRBV12-3/TRBV12-4 | TGTGCCAGCACCCGGGACAGGGAGTCCGGGGAGCTGTTTTTT | CASTRDRESGELFF
TRBJ1-1 | once | - | TRBV4-1 | TGCGCCAGCAGCCAAAAACACCCCAGGGGAAGGGGAACTGAAGCTTTCTTT | CASSQKHPRGRGTEAFF
TRBJ1-5 | few | - | TRBV27 | TGTGCCAGCAGTCCAACCCCTGGGGGGGCCGACAATCAGCCCCAGCATTTT | CASSPTPGGADNQPQHF
TRBJ2-1 | many | TRBD2 | TRBV7-2 | TGTGCCAGCAGCTTGGCGACTAGCGGGATATACAATGAGCAGTTCTTC | CASSLATSGIYNEQFF
TRBJ2-5 | - | TRBD1 | TRBV15 | TGTGCCACCAGCAACAGGGGGCATGAGACCCAGTACTTC | CATSNRGHETQYF
TRBJ2-1 | - | - | TRBV20-1 | TGCAGTGCTAGTAGGCAGGTCACCTACAATGAGCAGTTCTTC | CSASRQVTYNEQFF
TRBJ2-1 | - | - | TRBV6-1 | TGTGCCAGCAGTTACCGGGAAGGTATTGAGCAGTTCTTC | CASSYREGIEQFF
TRBJ2-5 | few | - | TRBV28 | TGTGCCAGCAGAAGTCTGAGGAACCAAGAGACCCAGTACTTC | CASRSLRNQETQYF
TRBJ2-7 | many | TRBD1 | TRBV7-2 | TGTGCCAGCAGCTTCCTGACAGGGGGATCATCCGAGCAGTACTTC | CASSFLTGGSSEQYF
TRBJ2-2 | - | - | TRBV2 | TGTGCCAGCAGTATTACACCGAGATTACTGTTTTTT | CASSITPRLLFF
TRBJ1-3 | many | - | TRBV28 | TGTGCCAGCAGTTTATATGGGGGCTCTGGAAACACCATATATTTT | CASSLYGGSGNTIYF
TRBJ1-5 | many | - | TRBV6-1 | TGTGCCAGCAGTGAAGCGTTTAGGGGTCGGAGTGGTTACAATCAGCCCCAGCATTTT | CASSEAFRGRSGYNQPQHF
TRBJ1-4 | many | - | TRBV7-6 | TGTGCCAGCAGCTATGCCCAATCGGGAAAACTGTTTTTT | CASSYAQSGKLFF
TRBJ2-3 | - | TRBD2 | TRBV10-3 | TGTGCCACCGAGACTAGCGGGAGCACAGATACGCAGTATTTT | CATETSGSTDTQYF
TRBJ2-1 | - | - | TRBV12-3/TRBV12-4 | TGTGCCAGCAGGACAGCCTTAGACAATGAGCAGTTCTTC | CASRTALDNEQFF
TRBJ2-3 | - | - | TRBV6-5 | TGTGCCCGCAGTTACCTCACAGATACGCAGTATTTT | CARSYLTDTQYF
TRBJ2-5 | - | - | TRBV2 | TGTGCCAGCAGTCCGAGTACAGGGTTAGGGGAGACCCAGTACTTC | CASSPSTGLGETQYF
TRBJ2-1 | few | TRBD2 | TRBV12-3/TRBV12-4 | TGTGCCAGCAGTTGGTCTAGCGGGGGGTTTTATGAGCAGTTCTTC | CASSWSSGGFYEQFF
TRBJ2-2 | many | - | TRBV7-2 | TGTGCCAGCAGCCCACAGGGACTGAACACCGGGGAGCTGTTTTTT | CASSPQGLNTGELFF
TRBJ1-5 | few | - | TRBV2 | TGTGCCAGCAGTGAAGCCGGTACCCAGCCCCAGCATTTT | CASSEAGTQPQHF
TRBJ2-1 | few | - | TRBV12-3/TRBV12-4 | TGTGCCAGCAGTTTAGCCCCTGTTCAGTTCTTC | CASSLAPVQFF
TRBJ1-4 | many | TRBD1 | TRBV2 | TGTGCCAGCAGTGCCCAAGGGGGCCGTGATGAAAAACTGTTTTTT | CASSAQGGRDEKLFF
TRBJ1-2 | few | - | TRBV29-1 | TGCAGCGTTGACGGACAAGGGGGGTATGGCTACACCTTC | CSVDGQGGYGYTF